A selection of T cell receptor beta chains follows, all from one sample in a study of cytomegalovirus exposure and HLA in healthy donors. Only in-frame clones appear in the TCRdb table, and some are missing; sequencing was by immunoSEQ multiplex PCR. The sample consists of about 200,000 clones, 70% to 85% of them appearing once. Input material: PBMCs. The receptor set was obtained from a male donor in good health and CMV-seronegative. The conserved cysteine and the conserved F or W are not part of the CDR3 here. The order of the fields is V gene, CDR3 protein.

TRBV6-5 ASSSRGVNEQY
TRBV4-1 ASSRNPGQGPEAS
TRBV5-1 ASSLVREPGI
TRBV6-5 ASSYSGQDAYEQY
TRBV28 ASSLLLTDYGYT
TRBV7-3 ASSLYAQREKLF
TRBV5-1 ASSLGLAGGPYEQY
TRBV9 ASSVGGRTGEQY
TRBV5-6 ASILGGSRELF
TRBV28 ASSSPGGGYT
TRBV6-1 ASSEFRRGSEKLF
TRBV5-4 ASLGLAGAGQHYEQY
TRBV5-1 ASSLGGYEQY
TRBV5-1 ASSLVGTGMNTEAF
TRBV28 ASRYPLRDFYT
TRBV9 ASSVADRAGEQY
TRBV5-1 ASSLGDRTFDYGYT
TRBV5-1 ASSFGGGGSYEQY
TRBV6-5 ASRLDRVHEQY
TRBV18 ASSPIGKGVSEPQH
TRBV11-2 ASSERTGGTGNTIY
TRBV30 AWSVLAEIYNEQF
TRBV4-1 ASSHPAGVSYNEQF
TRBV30 ASGTHEQY
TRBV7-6 ASSLALAGELF
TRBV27 ASRPPGQGLAKNIQY
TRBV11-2 ASSLDPPTGYQETQY
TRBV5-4 ASSLEGIETQY
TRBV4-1 ASSQDIATNEKLF
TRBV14 ATPEATSGTSYEQY
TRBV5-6 ASSLLGLAGSEQY
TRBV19 ASRAGVYTEAF
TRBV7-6 ATREELTSTDTQY
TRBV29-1 SVATGLGGAEAF
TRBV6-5 ASSYLPGNTEAF
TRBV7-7 ASSLVEQPGTGELF
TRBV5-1 ASSAGLTDTQY
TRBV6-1 ASSPGGGEKLF
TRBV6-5 ASSTDRATYEQY
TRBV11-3 ASSSRDTQY